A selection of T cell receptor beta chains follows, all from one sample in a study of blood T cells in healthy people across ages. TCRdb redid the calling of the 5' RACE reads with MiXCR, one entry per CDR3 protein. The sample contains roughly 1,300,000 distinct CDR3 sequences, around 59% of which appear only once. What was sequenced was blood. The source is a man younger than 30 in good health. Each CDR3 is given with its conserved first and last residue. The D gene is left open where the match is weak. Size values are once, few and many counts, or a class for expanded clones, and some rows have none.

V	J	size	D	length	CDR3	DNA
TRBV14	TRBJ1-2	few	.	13	CASSQDNVGGYTF	TGTGCCAGCAGCCAAGATAATGTGGGTGGCTACACCTTC
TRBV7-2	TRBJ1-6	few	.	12	CASSAVNSPLHF	TGTGCCAGCAGCGCGGTTAATTCACCCCTCCACTTT
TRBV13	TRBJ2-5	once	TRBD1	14	CASSLRQGMQTQYF	TGTGCCAGCAGCCTACGACAGGGGATGCAGACCCAGTACTTC
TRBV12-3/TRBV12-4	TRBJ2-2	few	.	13	CASSNENTGELFF	TGTGCCAGCAGCAACGAAAATACCGGGGAGCTGTTTTTT
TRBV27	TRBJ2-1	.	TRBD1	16	CASSPPGQGEYNEQFF	TGTGCCAGCTCTCCCCCGGGACAGGGAGAGTACAATGAGCAGTTCTTC
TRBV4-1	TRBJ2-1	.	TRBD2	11	CASSHGREQFF	TGCGCCAGCAGCCACGGGAGGGAGCAGTTCTTC
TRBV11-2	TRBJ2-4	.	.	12	CASSALLNIQYF	TGTGCCAGCAGCGCACTCTTGAACATTCAGTACTTC
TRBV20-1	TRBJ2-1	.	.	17	CSAEALRGLVGGHEQFF	TGCAGTGCTGAGGCCCTTCGGGGGCTAGTAGGTGGGCATGAGCAGTTCTTC
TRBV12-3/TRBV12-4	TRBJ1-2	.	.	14	CASTWGGTNYGYTF	TGTGCCAGCACCTGGGGGGGAACTAACTATGGCTACACCTTC
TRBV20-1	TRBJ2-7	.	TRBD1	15	CSARPDRGAPYEQYF	TGCAGTGCTAGACCCGACAGGGGAGCCCCCTACGAGCAGTACTTC
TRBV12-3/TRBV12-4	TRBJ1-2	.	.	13	CASSLRRNYGYTF	TGTGCCAGCAGTTTAAGGCGTAACTATGGCTACACCTTC
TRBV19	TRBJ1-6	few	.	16	CASSFARTPDNSPLHF	TGTGCCAGTAGTTTCGCCCGGACACCTGATAATTCACCCCTCCACTTT
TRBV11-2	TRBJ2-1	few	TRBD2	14	CASSLGPAGAEQFF	TGTGCCAGCAGCTTAGGGCCAGCGGGGGCTGAGCAGTTCTTC
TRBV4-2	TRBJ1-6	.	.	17	CASSQDARGAGNSPLHF	TGTGCCAGCAGCCAAGATGCACGGGGCGCGGGGAATTCACCCCTCCACTTT
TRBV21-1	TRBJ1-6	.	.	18	CASSKEERPDTENSPLHF	TGTGCCAGCAGCAAAGAGGAGAGGCCAGACACCGAAAATTCACCCCTCCACTTT
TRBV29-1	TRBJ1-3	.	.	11	CSGESGNTIYF	TGCAGCGGGGAATCTGGAAACACCATATATTTT
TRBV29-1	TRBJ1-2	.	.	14	CSVDGDIQNYGYTF	TGCAGCGTTGATGGGGATATACAAAACTATGGCTACACCTTC
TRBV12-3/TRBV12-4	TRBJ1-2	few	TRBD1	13	CASRPGQGYGYTF	TGTGCCAGCAGACCTGGACAGGGCTATGGCTACACCTTC
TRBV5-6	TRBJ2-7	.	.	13	CASSFQISYEQYF	TGTGCCAGCAGCTTCCAAATCTCCTACGAGCAGTACTTC
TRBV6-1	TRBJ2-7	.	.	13	CASLRGHSYEQYF	TGTGCCAGCCTCCGTGGACACTCCTACGAGCAGTACTTC
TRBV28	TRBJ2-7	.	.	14	CASRPGQPTYEQYF	TGTGCCAGCAGGCCGGGACAACCGACCTACGAGCAGTACTTC
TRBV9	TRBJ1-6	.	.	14	CASSVDHVGSPLHF	TGTGCCAGCAGCGTAGATCATGTAGGTTCACCCCTCCACTTT
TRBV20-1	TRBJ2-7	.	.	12	CSARGYSFEQYF	TGCAGTGCTAGGGGGTACAGCTTCGAGCAGTACTTC
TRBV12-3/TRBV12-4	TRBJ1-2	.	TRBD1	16	CASRTGTGGYDYGYTF	TGTGCCAGCAGAACCGGGACAGGGGGCTATGACTATGGCTACACCTTC
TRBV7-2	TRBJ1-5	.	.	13	CASSDGSNRPQHF	TGTGCCAGCAGCGACGGTAGCAATCGGCCCCAGCATTTT
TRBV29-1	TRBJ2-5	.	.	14	CSVARTWGRETQYF	TGCAGCGTTGCCCGGACATGGGGCCGTGAGACCCAGTACTTC
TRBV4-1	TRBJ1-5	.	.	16	CASSQERGSSNQPQHF	TGCGCCAGCAGCCAAGAAAGGGGTAGCAGCAATCAGCCCCAGCATTTT
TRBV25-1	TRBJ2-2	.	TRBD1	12	CATTGGSGELFF	TGTGCCACCACAGGGGGGTCCGGGGAGCTGTTTTTT
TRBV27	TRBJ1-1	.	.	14	CASSLLGGASEAFF	TGTGCCAGCAGTTTACTAGGGGGGGCTTCTGAAGCTTTCTTT
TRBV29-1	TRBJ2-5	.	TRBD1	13	CSVEEDRQETQYF	TGCAGCGTTGAAGAGGACAGGCAAGAGACCCAGTACTTC
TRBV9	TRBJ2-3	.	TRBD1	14	CASGDRRFTDTQYF	TGTGCCAGCGGGGACAGGCGGTTCACAGATACGCAGTATTTT
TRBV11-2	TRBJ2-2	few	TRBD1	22	CASSLERDYGDRGRRDTGELFF	TGTGCCAGCAGCTTAGAAAGGGACTATGGGGACAGGGGTCGACGGGACACCGGGGAGCTGTTTTTT